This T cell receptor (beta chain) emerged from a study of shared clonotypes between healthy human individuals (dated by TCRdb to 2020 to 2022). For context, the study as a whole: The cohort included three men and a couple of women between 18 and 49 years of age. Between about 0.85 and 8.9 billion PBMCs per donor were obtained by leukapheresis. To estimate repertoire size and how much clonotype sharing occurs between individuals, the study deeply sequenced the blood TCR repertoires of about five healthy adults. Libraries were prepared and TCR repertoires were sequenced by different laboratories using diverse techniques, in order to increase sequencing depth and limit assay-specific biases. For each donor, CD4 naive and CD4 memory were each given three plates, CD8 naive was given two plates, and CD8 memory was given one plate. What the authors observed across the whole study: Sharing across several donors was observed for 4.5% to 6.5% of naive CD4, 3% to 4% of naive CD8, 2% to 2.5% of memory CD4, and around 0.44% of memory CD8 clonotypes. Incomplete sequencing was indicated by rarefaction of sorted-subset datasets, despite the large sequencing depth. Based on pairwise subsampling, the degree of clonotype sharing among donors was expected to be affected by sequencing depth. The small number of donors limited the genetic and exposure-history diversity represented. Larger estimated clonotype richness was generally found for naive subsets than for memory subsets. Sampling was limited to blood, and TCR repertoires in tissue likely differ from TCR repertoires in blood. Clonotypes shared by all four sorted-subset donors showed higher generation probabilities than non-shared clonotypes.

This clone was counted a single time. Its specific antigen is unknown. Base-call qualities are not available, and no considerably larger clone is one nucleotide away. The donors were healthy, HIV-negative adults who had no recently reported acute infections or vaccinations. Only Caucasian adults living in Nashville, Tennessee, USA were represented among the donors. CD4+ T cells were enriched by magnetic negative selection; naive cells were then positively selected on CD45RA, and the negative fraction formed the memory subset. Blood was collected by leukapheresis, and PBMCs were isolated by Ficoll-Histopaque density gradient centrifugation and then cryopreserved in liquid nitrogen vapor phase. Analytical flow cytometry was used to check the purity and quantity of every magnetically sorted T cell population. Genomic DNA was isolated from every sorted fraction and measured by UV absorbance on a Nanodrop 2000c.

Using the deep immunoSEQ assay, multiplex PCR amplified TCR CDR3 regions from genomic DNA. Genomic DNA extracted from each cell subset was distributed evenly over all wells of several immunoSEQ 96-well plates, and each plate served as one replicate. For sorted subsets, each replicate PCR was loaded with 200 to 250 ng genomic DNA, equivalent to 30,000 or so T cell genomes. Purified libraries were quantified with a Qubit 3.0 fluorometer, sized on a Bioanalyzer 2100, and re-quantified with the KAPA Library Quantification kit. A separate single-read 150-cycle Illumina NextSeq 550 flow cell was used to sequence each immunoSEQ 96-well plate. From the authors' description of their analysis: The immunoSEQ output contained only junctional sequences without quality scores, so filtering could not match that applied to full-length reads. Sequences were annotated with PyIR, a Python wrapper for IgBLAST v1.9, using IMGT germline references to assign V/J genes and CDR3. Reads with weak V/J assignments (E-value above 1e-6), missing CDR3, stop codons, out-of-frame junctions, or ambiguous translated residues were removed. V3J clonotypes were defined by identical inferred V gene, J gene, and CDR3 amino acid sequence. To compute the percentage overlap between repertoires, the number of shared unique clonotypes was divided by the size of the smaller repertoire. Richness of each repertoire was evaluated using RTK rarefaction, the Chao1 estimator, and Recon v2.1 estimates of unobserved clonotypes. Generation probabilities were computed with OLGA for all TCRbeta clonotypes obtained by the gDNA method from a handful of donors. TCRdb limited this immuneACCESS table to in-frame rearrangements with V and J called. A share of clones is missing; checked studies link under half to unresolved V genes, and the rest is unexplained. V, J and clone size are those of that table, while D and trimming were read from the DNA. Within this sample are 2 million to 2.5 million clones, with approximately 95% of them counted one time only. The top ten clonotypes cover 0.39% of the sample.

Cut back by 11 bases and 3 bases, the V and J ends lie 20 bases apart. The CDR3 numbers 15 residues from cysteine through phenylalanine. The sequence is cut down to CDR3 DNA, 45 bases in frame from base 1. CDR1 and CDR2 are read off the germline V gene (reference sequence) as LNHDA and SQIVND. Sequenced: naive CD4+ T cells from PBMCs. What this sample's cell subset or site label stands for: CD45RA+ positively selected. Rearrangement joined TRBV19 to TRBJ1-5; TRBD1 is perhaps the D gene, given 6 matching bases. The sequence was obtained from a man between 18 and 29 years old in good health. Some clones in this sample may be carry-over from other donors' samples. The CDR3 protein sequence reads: CASLSRGLLNQPQHF. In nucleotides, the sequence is TGTGCCTCCCTTAGCAGGGGCCTTCTCAATCAGCCCCAGCATTTT.